Described below is a single T cell receptor beta chain sequence and its context. This sample was taken from a study of blood T cells in healthy people across ages. Primers used in a second PCR of roughly 6 to 12 cycles were a sample-barcoded 5' primer and a J-beta primer mix. MiXCR, applied by TCRdb to the 5' RACE reads, yields one record per CDR3 protein. The profile shows fewer than 900,000 distinct CDR3 sequences, roughly 49% of them singletons. Trimming pared 5 bases from V and 3 bases from J, leaving 4 bases between. This CDR3 has 11 residues. The V gene's germline CDR1 is SEHNR and CDR2 FQNEAQ (reference sequence).

The specimen sequenced was blood. The receptor comes from a woman aged 60 to 75 in good health. This rearrangement joins TRBV7-9 to TRBJ1-2; D not certain. The CDR3 DNA follows: TGTGCCAGCAGCGCCTACTATGGCTACACCTTC. Residues: CASSAYYGYTF.